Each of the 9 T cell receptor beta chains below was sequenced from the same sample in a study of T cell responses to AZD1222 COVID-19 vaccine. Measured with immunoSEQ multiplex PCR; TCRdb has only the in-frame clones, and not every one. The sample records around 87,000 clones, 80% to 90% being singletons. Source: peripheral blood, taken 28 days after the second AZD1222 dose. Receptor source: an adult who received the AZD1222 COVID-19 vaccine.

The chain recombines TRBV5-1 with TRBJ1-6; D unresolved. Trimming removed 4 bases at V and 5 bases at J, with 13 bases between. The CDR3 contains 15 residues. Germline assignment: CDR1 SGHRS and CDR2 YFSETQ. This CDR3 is CASSQGGRDNSPLHF. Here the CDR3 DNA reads TGCGCCAGCAGCCAAGGAGGGAGGGATAATTCACCCCTCCACTTT.

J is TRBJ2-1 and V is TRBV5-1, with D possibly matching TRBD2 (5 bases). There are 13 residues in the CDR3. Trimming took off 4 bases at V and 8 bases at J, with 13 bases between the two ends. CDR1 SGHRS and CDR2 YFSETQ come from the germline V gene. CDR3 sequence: CASSHQRKYEQFF. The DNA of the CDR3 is TGCGCCAGCAGCCACCAGCGGAAATATGAGCAGTTCTTC.

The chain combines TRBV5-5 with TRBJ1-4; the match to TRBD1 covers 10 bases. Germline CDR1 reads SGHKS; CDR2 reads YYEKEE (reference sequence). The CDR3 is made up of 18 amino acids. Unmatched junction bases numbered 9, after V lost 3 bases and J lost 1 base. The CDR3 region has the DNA TGTGCCAGCAGCTCAGACCGGGACAGGGGTTTAACTAATGAAAAACTGTTTTTT. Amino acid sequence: CASSSDRDRGLTNEKLFF. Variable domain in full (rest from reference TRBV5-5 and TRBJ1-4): DAGVTQSPTHLIKTRGQQVTLRCSPISGHKSVSWYQQVLGQGPQFIFQYYEKEERGRGNFPDRFSARQFPNYSSELNVNALLLGDSALYLCASSSDRDRGLTNEKLFFGSGTQLSVL.

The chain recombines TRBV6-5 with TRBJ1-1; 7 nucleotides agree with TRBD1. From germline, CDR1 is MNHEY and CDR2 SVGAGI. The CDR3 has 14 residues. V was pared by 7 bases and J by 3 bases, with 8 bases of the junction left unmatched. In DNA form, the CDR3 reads TGTGCCAGCACTACGACAGGGTTTGACACTGAAGCTTTCTTT. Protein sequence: CASTTTGFDTEAFF.

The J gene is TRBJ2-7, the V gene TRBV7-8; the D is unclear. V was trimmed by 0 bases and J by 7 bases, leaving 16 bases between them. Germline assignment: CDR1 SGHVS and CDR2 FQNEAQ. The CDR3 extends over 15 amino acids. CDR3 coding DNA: TGTGCCAGCAGCTTAGCCCCACCCGATACTACTGAGCAGTACTTC. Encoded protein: CASSLAPPDTTEQYF.

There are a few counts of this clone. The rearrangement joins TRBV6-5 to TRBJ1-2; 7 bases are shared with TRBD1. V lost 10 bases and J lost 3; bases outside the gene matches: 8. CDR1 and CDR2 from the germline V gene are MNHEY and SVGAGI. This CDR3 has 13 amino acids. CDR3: CATTRQGDYGYTF. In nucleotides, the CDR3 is TGTGCCACTACGAGGCAGGGGGACTATGGCTACACCTTC.

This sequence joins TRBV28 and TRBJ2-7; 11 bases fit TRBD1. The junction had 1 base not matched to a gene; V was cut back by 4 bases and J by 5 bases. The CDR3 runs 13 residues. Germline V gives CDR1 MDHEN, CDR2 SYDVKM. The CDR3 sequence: CASSSGQGDEQYF. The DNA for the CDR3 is TGTGCCAGCAGTTCGGGACAGGGGGACGAGCAGTACTTC.

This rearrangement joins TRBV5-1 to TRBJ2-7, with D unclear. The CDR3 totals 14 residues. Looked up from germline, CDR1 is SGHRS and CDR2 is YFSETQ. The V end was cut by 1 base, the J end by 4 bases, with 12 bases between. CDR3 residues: CASSLSALLYEQYF. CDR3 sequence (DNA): TGCGCCAGCAGCTTGTCGGCATTACTTTACGAGCAGTACTTC.

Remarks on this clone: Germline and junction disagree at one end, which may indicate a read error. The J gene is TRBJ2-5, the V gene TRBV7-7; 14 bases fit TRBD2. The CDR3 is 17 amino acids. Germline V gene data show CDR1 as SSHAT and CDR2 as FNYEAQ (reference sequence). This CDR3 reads CASSVGGLAGDGETQYF. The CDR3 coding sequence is TGTGCTAGCAGCGTCGGGGGACTAGCGGGAGATGGCGAGACCCAGTACTTC.